This T cell receptor beta chain was obtained from a study of ipilimumab plus nivolumab after autologous stem cell transplantation. Turning to the study itself: Both relapsed and primary refractory DLBCL were included. Study-level points and caveats: TCR repertoire, Treg phenotype and gut microbiota reportedly support more study of this approach.

Checkpoint therapy with ipilimumab 1 mg/kg began 14 to 28 days after transplant. Through week 26, nivolumab 3 mg/kg IV was given weeks 1, 4, 7, 10, then biweekly. This clone appeared once. What it binds is not known. Using immunoSEQ multiplex PCR, the repertoire was profiled, and TCRdb retains in-frame clones only, with some absent. This table holds 15,000 to 20,000 clones, 80% found once. Germline V gene data show CDR1 as SGHVS and CDR2 as FQNEAQ. Trimming cost V 4 bases and J 0 bases, with 19 bases left between them. The CDR3 runs 17 residues. This clonotype originated in a male donor with diffuse large B-cell lymphoma. The input for sequencing was PBMCs, taken in a trial of ipilimumab plus nivolumab as post-transplant consolidation. The V call is TRBV7-8, the J call TRBJ2-7; D gene uncertain. CDR3 in amino acids: CASSSSPRFESSYEQYF. In DNA, the CDR3 is TGTGCCAGCAGCTCCTCCCCCAGGTTCGAGAGCTCCTACGAGCAGTACTTC.